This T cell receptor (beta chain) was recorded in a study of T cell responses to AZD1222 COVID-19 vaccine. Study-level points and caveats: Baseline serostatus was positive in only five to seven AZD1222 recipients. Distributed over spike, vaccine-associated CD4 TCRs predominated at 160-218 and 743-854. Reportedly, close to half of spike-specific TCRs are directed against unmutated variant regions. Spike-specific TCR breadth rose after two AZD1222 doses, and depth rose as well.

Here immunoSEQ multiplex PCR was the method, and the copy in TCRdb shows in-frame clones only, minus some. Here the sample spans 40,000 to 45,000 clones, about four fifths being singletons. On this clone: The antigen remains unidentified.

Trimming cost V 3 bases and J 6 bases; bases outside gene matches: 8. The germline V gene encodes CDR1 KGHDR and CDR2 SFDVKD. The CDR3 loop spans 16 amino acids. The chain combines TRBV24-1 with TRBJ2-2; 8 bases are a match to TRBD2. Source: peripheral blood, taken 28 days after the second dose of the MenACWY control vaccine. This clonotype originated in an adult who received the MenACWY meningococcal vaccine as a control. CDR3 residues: CATSDPGLAGAGELFF. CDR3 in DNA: TGTGCCACCAGTGATCCCGGACTAGCTGGGGCCGGGGAGCTGTTTTTT.